This is a list of T cell receptor beta chains from one sample in a study of cytomegalovirus exposure and HLA in healthy donors. The protocol was immunoSEQ multiplex PCR, while the TCRdb copy is restricted to in-frame clones and leaves out a portion. This table has about 54,000 clones, roughly 89% appearing once. Sequences were obtained from PBMCs. These receptors all stem from a woman aged 18-29 years in good health and CMV-seropositive. The CDR3 runs from the conserved cysteine through the conserved F or W. The D gene is left open where the match is weak. Clone size is shown for a subset of rows, as once, few, many or a class of expanded clone.

-	TRBV4-1	-	TRBJ2-1	CASSQGWRGGRYEQFF	TGCGCCAGCAGCCAAGGGTGGAGGGGGGGGAGATATGAGCAGTTCTTC
-	TRBV5-5	-	TRBJ1-1	CASSPPLYGDTEAFF	TGTGCCAGCAGCCCGCCGTTATATGGAGACACTGAAGCTTTCTTT
TRBD1	TRBV18	-	TRBJ1-4	CASSPRQGKGNEKLFF	TGTGCCAGCTCACCACGACAGGGTAAAGGGAATGAAAAACTGTTTTTT
-	TRBV5-1	-	TRBJ2-1	CASSPPGQAYNEQFF	TGCGCCAGCAGCCCACCGGGACAAGCCTACAATGAGCAGTTCTTC
TRBD1	TRBV28	-	TRBJ1-4	CASSLIGTGGEKLFF	TGTGCCAGCAGTTTAATCGGGACAGGGGGCGAAAAACTGTTTTTT
-	TRBV4-1	few	TRBJ1-6	CASSPRTKDSPLHF	TGCGCCAGCAGCCCCAGGACTAAGGACTCACCCCTCCACTTT
-	TRBV10-1	once	TRBJ1-1	CAHSRGWLAFF	TGCGCCCATTCGCGAGGGTGGTTAGCTTTCTTT
TRBD2	TRBV18	-	TRBJ2-3	CASSLAGECRF	TGTGCCAGCTCACTCGCGGGGGAGTGTCGGTTT
-	TRBV18	-	TRBJ2-7	CASSDSPLPYEQYF	TGTGCCAGCTCAGATAGCCCGCTCCCCTACGAGCAGTACTTC
-	TRBV6-6	once	TRBJ2-7	CASSLTRVARQYF	TGTGCCAGCAGCCTGACTAGAGTCGCAAGACAGTACTTC
TRBD1	TRBV29-1	-	TRBJ1-2	CSVRDGQEYGYTF	TGCAGCGTTCGGGATGGACAGGAATATGGCTACACCTTC
-	TRBV6-1	-	TRBJ1-1	CASSDSRGGQVTEAFF	TGTGCCAGCAGTGATTCCCGCGGCGGGCAAGTAACTGAAGCTTTCTTT
TRBD1	TRBV2	-	TRBJ2-6	CASTERGQATSGANVLTF	TGTGCCAGCACCGAACGGGGACAGGCTACGTCTGGGGCCAACGTCCTGACTTTC
-	TRBV18	once	TRBJ1-6	CASSPEAGRTYNSPLHF	TGTGCCAGCTCACCAGAGGCAGGGAGGACCTATAATTCACCCCTCCACTTT
-	TRBV6-5	-	TRBJ2-5	CASSGATVAETQYF	TGTGCCAGCAGTGGGGCGACAGTAGCAGAGACCCAGTACTTC
TRBD2	TRBV7-6	-	TRBJ2-3	CASSFTVRSGGRADTQYF	TGTGCCAGCAGCTTCACGGTCCGTAGCGGGGGGAGGGCAGATACGCAGTATTTT
-	TRBV7-6	once	TRBJ1-3	CASSLGLRGGPGNTIYF	TGTGCCAGCAGCTTAGGTCTGCGGGGAGGCCCTGGAAACACCATATATTTT
TRBD2	TRBV6-4	-	TRBJ2-3	CASSEAGATDTQYF	TGTGCCAGCAGTGAAGCGGGGGCCACAGATACGCAGTATTTT
-	TRBV21-1	-	TRBJ1-5	CASSKGQGRQPQHF	TGTGCCAGCAGCAAGGGACAGGGGAGGCAGCCCCAGCATTTT
TRBD2	TRBV5-1	-	TRBJ2-2	CASSLDPRGGFDTGELFF	TGCGCCAGCAGCTTGGATCCGCGGGGGGGATTTGACACCGGGGAGCTGTTTTTT
TRBD1	TRBV4-2	-	TRBJ1-2	CASSPPDRARTF	TGTGCCAGCAGCCCACCCGACAGGGCTCGGACCTTC
TRBD2	TRBV19	-	TRBJ2-2	CASSISPGGGPGELFF	TGTGCCAGTAGTATCTCCCCTGGCGGGGGGCCCGGGGAGCTGTTTTTT
TRBD1	TRBV7-8	-	TRBJ2-7	CASSPSRDRILYEQYF	TGTGCCAGCAGCCCGTCCCGGGACAGGATACTCTACGAGCAGTACTTC
-	TRBV7-6	-	TRBJ2-7	CASSQASVQFYEQYF	TGTGCCAGCAGCCAAGCTAGCGTCCAATTTTACGAGCAGTACTTC
-	TRBV6-6	-	TRBJ2-1	CASSTGPREVDEQFF	TGTGCCAGCAGTACAGGCCCCAGGGAAGTGGATGAGCAGTTCTTC
TRBD2	TRBV7-2	-	TRBJ2-7	CASSLLAGGLGFYEQYF	TGTGCCAGCAGCTTACTAGCGGGGGGGCTCGGTTTCTACGAGCAGTACTTC
-	TRBV4-1	-	TRBJ1-2	CASSQTAVGYGYTF	TGCGCCAGCAGCCAAACAGCCGTGGGCTATGGCTACACCTTC
-	TRBV11-2	-	TRBJ2-2	CASSRSGPNTGELFF	TGTGCCAGCAGCCGGAGCGGGCCTAACACCGGGGAGCTGTTTTTT
TRBD1	TRBV30	-	TRBJ1-4	CAWRPGQGGLGEKLFF	TGTGCCTGGAGGCCGGGACAGGGGGGTTTGGGTGAAAAACTGTTTTTT
TRBD2	TRBV19	-	TRBJ2-1	CASSSRTSVKEQFF	TGTGCCAGTAGTTCGAGGACTAGCGTCAAGGAGCAGTTCTTC
TRBD2	TRBV4-1	once	TRBJ2-5	CASSQEPSGGLETQYF	TGCGCCAGCAGCCAAGAGCCTAGCGGGGGTCTTGAGACCCAGTACTTC
-	TRBV30	-	TRBJ2-1	CAWRGPGTPYNEQFF	TGTGCCTGGAGGGGCCCCGGGACTCCCTACAATGAGCAGTTCTTC
TRBD2	TRBV7-6	-	TRBJ2-1	CASSLGAGGDNEQFF	TGTGCCAGCAGCTTAGGGGCCGGGGGGGACAATGAGCAGTTCTTC
-	TRBV9	-	TRBJ2-3	CASSAPIRGSNSTDTQYF	TGTGCCAGCAGCGCCCCGATAAGGGGATCTAACAGCACAGATACGCAGTATTTT
TRBD2	TRBV7-9	-	TRBJ2-7	CASSSTGTSVSYEQYF	TGTGCCAGCAGCTCGACCGGGACTAGCGTCTCCTACGAGCAGTACTTC